This TCR beta chain stems from a study of cytomegalovirus exposure and HLA in healthy donors. General study findings and limits: The authors later found most CMV-associated TCR beta chains appeared HLA-restricted. The sole available immune exposure information was CMV serostatus. Across donors, presence/absence analyses took sequencing depth to be roughly uniform. The likely explanation for a cluster of highly shared sequence variants was sequencing artifact.

Note on this clone: Its antigen remains unknown. Mismatch with germline at one junction end may stem from a read error.

The PCR had 60 Vbeta and 13 Jbeta primers. Sequencing used immunoSEQ multiplex PCR; TCRdb keeps in-frame clones, though not all of them. The sample yields some 93,000 clones, roughly a tenth seen once. Germline V gene data show CDR1 as SSHAT and CDR2 as FNYEAQ (reference sequence). The CDR3 runs to 15 residues. Sequenced: PBMCs. This chain connects TRBV7-7 to TRBJ2-5; the D gene is possibly TRBD1 (7 bases). This clonotype was obtained from a man aged 50 to 60 in good health and CMV-seropositive. The CDR3 DNA reads TGTGCTAGCAGCTTGGAGGGGGCCCCACAAGAGACCCAGTACTTC. Protein product: CASSLEGAPQETQYF.